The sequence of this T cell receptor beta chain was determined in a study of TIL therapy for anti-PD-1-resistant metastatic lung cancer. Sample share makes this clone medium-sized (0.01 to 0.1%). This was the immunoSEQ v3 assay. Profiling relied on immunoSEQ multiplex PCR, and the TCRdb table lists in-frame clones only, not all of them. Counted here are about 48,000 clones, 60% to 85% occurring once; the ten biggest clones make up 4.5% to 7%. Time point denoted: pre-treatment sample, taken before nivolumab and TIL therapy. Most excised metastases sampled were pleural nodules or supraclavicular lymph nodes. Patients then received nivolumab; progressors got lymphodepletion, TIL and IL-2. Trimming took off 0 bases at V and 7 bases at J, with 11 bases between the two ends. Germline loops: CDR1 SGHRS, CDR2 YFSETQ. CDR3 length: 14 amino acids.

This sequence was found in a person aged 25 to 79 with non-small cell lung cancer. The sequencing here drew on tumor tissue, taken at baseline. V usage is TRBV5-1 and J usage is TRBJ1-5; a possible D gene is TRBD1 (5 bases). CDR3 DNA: TGCGCCAGCAGCTTGGAAGGGGAGGTACAGCCCCAGCATTTT. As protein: CASSLEGEVQPQHF.